The clone carrying this T cell receptor beta chain was detected ten times or more. The sample comes from a study of tumor-infiltrating lymphocytes in primary liver carcinoma. Overall study: Each sample had roughly 3.65 to 7.5 million productive TCRbeta reads regardless of tissue type.

Investigators took RNA and DNA out together from 20-30 mg of unsorted bulk tissue. With a constant-region primer, TCR beta cDNA was made from approximately 500 ng of total RNA. Library construction for TCR beta comprised three nested multiplex PCR rounds performed with slightly modified ARM-PCR. MiXCR was run by TCRdb on the multiplex PCR reads, yielding one entry per CDR3 protein. The table lists about 48,000 distinct CDR3 sequences, 70% to 75% of them singletons. This TCR came from a man aged 35-49 years with primary liver carcinoma and hepatitis B virus infection. The sequenced material came from liver tumor tissue from sampling region 3. Sample subset: tumor region T3, left-lateral pole.

Here the CDR3 reads CASSAYRGESTEAFF. The CDR3, as DNA: TGCGCCAGCAGCGCCTACAGGGGGGAGAGCACTGAAGCTTTCTTT. J is TRBJ1-1 and V is TRBV5-1; 8 bases agree with TRBD1. Germline CDR1 SGHRS, CDR2 YFSETQ. V lost 4 bases to trimming and J lost 4 bases; unmatched junction nucleotides: 9. The CDR3 totals 15 residues.